These 28 T cell receptor beta chains originate from one sample sequenced in a study of blood T cells in healthy people across ages. Together with a sample-barcoded 5' primer, a J-beta primer mix was included in a second PCR lasting roughly 6 to 12 cycles. TCRdb called the 5' RACE reads again in MiXCR, with one record for every CDR3 protein. This sample has 800,000 or so distinct CDR3 sequences, with around a quarter found just once. This same sample was also taken into another study, of T cells of mothers and their children.

The sample comprised blood. These receptors were collected from a boy aged 5-17 years in good health.

This clonotype was detected a few times. This chain uses TRBV13 with TRBJ1-4; 7 bases are shared with TRBD1. The germline gives CDR1 PRHDT, CDR2 FYEKMQ (reference sequence). Trimming took 1 base from V and 11 from J; bases not matched to a gene: 10. The CDR3 runs to 15 residues. The CDR3 protein is CASSLVAEGAGKLFF. The CDR3 nucleotides are TGTGCCAGCAGCTTAGTCGCGGAGGGGGCTGGGAAACTGTTTTTT. Full variable domain (missing parts from reference TRBV13 and TRBJ1-4): AAGVIQSPRHLIKEKRETATLKCYPIPRHDTVYWYQQGPGQDPQFLISFYEKMQSDKGSIPDRFSAQQFSDYHSELNMSSLELGDSALYFCASSLVAEGAGKLFFGSGTQLSVL.

This chain connects TRBV11-3 to TRBJ2-1; D gene uncertain. V lost 5 bases, J lost 7 bases, and 12 bases lay in between. CDR1 and CDR2 from the germline V gene are SGHNT and YENEEA. CDR3 length: 13 residues. CDR3 sequence reads: CASSAGSINEQFF. The DNA for the CDR3 is TGTGCCAGCAGCGCCGGATCGATAAATGAGCAGTTCTTC.

This clonotype was picked up a small number of times. The genes are TRBV20-1 and TRBJ2-7; D gene ambiguous. V was trimmed by 1 base and J by 6 bases, leaving 10 bases between them. Germline V gives CDR1 DFQATT, CDR2 SNEGSKA (reference sequence). The CDR3 has 12 residues. The CDR3 DNA reads as TGCAGTGCTAGAGTCCTGAGTTCCGAGCAGTACTTC. It translates to CSARVLSSEQYF.

The chain joins TRBV4-3 to TRBJ2-1, with 7 nucleotides matching TRBD1. The CDR3 is made up of 16 amino acids. The J segment lost 4 bases and the V segment lost 1 base, leaving 7 bases of the junction unmatched. CDR1 LGHNA and CDR2 YSLEER come from the germline V gene. The CDR3 sequence is CASSQGRGGAYNEQFF. In DNA form, the CDR3 reads TGCGCCAGCAGCCAAGGGAGAGGGGGCGCTTACAATGAGCAGTTCTTC.

This clonotype was seen a handful of times. The chain links TRBV3-1 to TRBJ1-3, with 9 nucleotides matching TRBD1. The germline V gene encodes CDR1 LGHDT and CDR2 YNNKEL (reference sequence). The CDR3 loop spans 17 amino acids. V dropped 1 base and J dropped 0; count of bases not matched to a gene: 4. DNA of the CDR3: TGTGCCAGCAGCCAAGGACAGGGGGGAGTCTCTGGAAACACCATATATTTT. Translation gives CASSQGQGGVSGNTIYF.

The table lists this clonotype with a count of one. This chain connects TRBV15 to TRBJ1-1; the D gene is possibly TRBD1 (5 bases). V shed 1 base and J shed 9 bases, with 12 bases lying between them. There are 13 residues in the CDR3. Germline CDR1 is LNHNV and CDR2 is YYDKDF (reference sequence). The CDR3 region has the DNA TGTGCCACCAGCAGAGGATCGGGGGAACAAGCTTTCTTT. Translating gives CATSRGSGEQAFF.

This clonotype was recorded a few times. This rearrangement joins TRBV10-3 to TRBJ2-7; 8 bases match TRBD2. The V segment lost 5 bases and the J segment 0 bases; nucleotides outside the gene matches: 6. The V gene's germline CDR1 is ENHRY and CDR2 SYGVKD. The CDR3 covers 15 residues. The CDR3 is CAISPTGGGSYEQYF. For the CDR3, the DNA is TGTGCCATCAGTCCGACGGGAGGGGGCTCCTACGAGCAGTACTTC.

This clonotype was counted once. The chain employs TRBV7-2 and TRBJ2-1; 9 bases are a match to TRBD2. This CDR3 spans 17 amino acids. The J segment lost 0 bases and the V segment lost 3 bases, leaving 6 bases of the junction unmatched. Germline lookup yields CDR1 SGHTA and CDR2 FQGNSA. CDR3 bases: TGTGCCAGCAGCTTGGCGGCGGGAGGGCCCTCCTACAATGAGCAGTTCTTC. Amino acid sequence: CASSLAAGGPSYNEQFF. Full variable domain (outside the CDR3, taken from reference TRBV7-2 and TRBJ2-1): GAGVSQSPSNKVTEKGKDVELRCDPISGHTALYWYRQSLGQGLEFLIYFQGNSAPDKSGLPSDRFSAERTGGSVSTLTIQRTQQEDSAVYLCASSLAAGGPSYNEQFFGPGTRLTVL.

The V gene is TRBV29-1, the J gene TRBJ2-5; 7 nucleotides match TRBD2. CDR3 length equals 12 residues. The V segment lost 5 bases and the J segment 3 bases; nucleotides outside the gene matches: 3. Germline V gene lookup returns CDR1 SQVTM and CDR2 ANQGSEA. This CDR3 reads CSVPSGEETQYF. CDR3 nucleotide sequence: TGCAGCGTTCCTAGCGGTGAAGAGACCCAGTACTTC. The full variable domain, with the rest looked up from reference TRBV29-1 and TRBJ2-5, is SAVISQKPSRDICQRGTSLTIQCQVDSQVTMMFWYRQQPGQSLTLIATANQGSEATYESGFVIDKFPISRPNLTFSTLTVSNMSPEDSSIYLCSVPSGEETQYFGPGTRLLVL.

This clonotype has just a few counts. This rearrangement joins TRBV20-1 to TRBJ1-5; a weak D match, TRBD1 (5 bases). V was pared by 4 bases and J by 2 bases, with 9 bases between. Germline values: CDR1 DFQATT, CDR2 SNEGSKA (reference sequence). The CDR3 has 13 residues. CDR3 amino acids: CSAKTGGNQPQHF. CDR3 DNA: TGCAGTGCTAAGACGGGGGGCAATCAGCCCCAGCATTTT.

This clonotype has a single count. CDR3 residues: CASMERPGTDTQYF. The CDR3 DNA reads TGTGCCAGCATGGAGAGACCTGGCACAGATACGCAGTATTTT. The rearrangement joins TRBV28 to TRBJ2-3, with D hard to call. V gave up 7 bases and J gave up 1 base, with 12 bases separating them. Germline V gene data show CDR1 as MDHEN and CDR2 as SYDVKM. CDR3 size: 14 residues.

This clonotype has only a few counts. The V call is TRBV7-2, the J call TRBJ2-5; 11 nucleotides align to TRBD2. The J call may not be correct, given that the DNA end is closer to TRBJ2-7. The CDR3 consists of 15 residues. Per the germline V gene, CDR1 is SGHTA and CDR2 is FQGNSA. The CDR3 bases are TGTGCCAGCAGGCAGACTCTAGCGGGAGGATACGAGCAGTACTTC. It codes for CASRQTLAGGYEQYF.

The chain links TRBV20-1 to TRBJ1-2; no reliable D call. CDR3 size: 16 residues. Germline CDR1 reads DFQATT; CDR2 reads SNEGSKA (reference sequence). V was clipped by 0 bases and J by 4 bases, with 18 bases between them. The DNA for the CDR3 is TGCAGTGCTAGAGATCCCGTTGACGAGGGAGTCTATGGCTACACCTTC. Its protein product is CSARDPVDEGVYGYTF.

There are many counts of this clonotype. V gene TRBV27 combines with J gene TRBJ1-2, with D possibly being TRBD1 (5 bases). Trimming pared 0 bases from V and 4 bases from J, leaving 18 bases between. Germline CDR1 MNHEY, CDR2 SMNVEV (reference sequence). This CDR3 is 17 amino acids long. This CDR3 reads CASSLSQGQGISYGYTF. DNA of the CDR3: TGTGCCAGCAGTTTATCGCAAGGGCAGGGAATAAGCTATGGCTACACCTTC.

This clonotype occurred a few times. The rearrangement links TRBV6-5 to TRBJ2-1, with D possibly called TRBD1 or TRBD2 (5 bases each). Trimming removed 0 bases from V and 6 bases from J, with 12 bases in between. The CDR3 is 15 amino acids. Looked up from germline, CDR1 is MNHEY and CDR2 is SVGAGI. CDR3 in DNA: TGTGCCAGCAGTTACTCCATCGGGGCCCTCAATGAGCAGTTCTTC. Protein sequence: CASSYSIGALNEQFF.

The rearrangement uses TRBV7-3 and TRBJ1-6, with D maybe TRBD1 (5 bases). The CDR3 spans 14 residues. CDR1 is SGHTA, CDR2 FQGTGA, per germline. V lost 4 bases to trimming and J lost 9 bases, with 13 bases between them. The CDR3 region has the DNA TGTGCCAGCAGCTCAACAGGATTGGGTTCACCCCTCCACTTT. Encoded protein: CASSSTGLGSPLHF. The whole variable domain, remainder taken from reference TRBV7-3 and TRBJ1-6, is GAGVSQTPSNKVTEKGKYVELRCDPISGHTALYWYRQSLGQGPEFLIYFQGTGAADDSGLPNDRFFAVRPEGSVSTLKIQRTERGDSAVYLCASSSTGLGSPLHFGNGTRLTVT.

The CDR3 DNA reads as TGTGCCAGCTTCTGGACGGGGAGCTCCTACGAGCAGTACTTC. Its translation is CASFWTGSSYEQYF. This chain joins TRBV5-6 and TRBJ2-7, with D possibly being TRBD2 (5 bases). CDR1 and CDR2 from the germline V gene are SGHDT and YYEEEE. The CDR3 is made up of 14 amino acids. Trimming stripped 7 bases from V and 0 bases from J, with 14 bases between.

This sequence joins TRBV2 and TRBJ2-1; D unclear. The CDR3 is made up of 11 amino acids. Germline V gene data show CDR1 as SNHLY and CDR2 as FYNNEI. V was shortened by 8 bases and J by 5 bases, with 7 bases between the two germline ends. This CDR3 is CASDEDNEQFF. CDR3 nucleotides: TGTGCCAGCGATGAGGACAATGAGCAGTTCTTC. The entire variable domain, with the rest obtained from reference TRBV2 and TRBJ2-1, is as follows: EPEVTQTPSHQVTQMGQEVILRCVPISNHLYFYWYRQILGQKVEFLVSFYNNEISEKSEIFDDQFSVERPDGSNFTLKIRSTKLEDSAMYFCASDEDNEQFFGPGTRLTVL.

The J gene is TRBJ2-1, the V gene TRBV15, with 9 nucleotides matching TRBD2. With 5 bases clipped from V and 5 bases from J, the junction kept 13 bases outside the gene matches. The germline V gene has CDR1 LNHNV and CDR2 YYDKDF (reference sequence). The CDR3 is made up of 17 amino acids. CDR3 loop: CATSPLTLAGVNNEQFF. The CDR3 region has the DNA TGTGCCACCAGCCCTCTGACCTTAGCGGGAGTGAACAATGAGCAGTTCTTC.

The J gene is TRBJ2-5, the V gene TRBV18, with D hard to call. Germline-derived CDR1 and CDR2 are KGHSH and LQKENI. V lost 5 bases and J 4 bases, leaving 11 bases between the germline ends. CDR3 length: 13 amino acids. The CDR3 sequence is CASSTQVAETQYF. In nucleotides, the CDR3 is TGTGCCAGCTCAACCCAGGTAGCAGAGACCCAGTACTTC.

The rearrangement joins TRBV20-1 to TRBJ1-1; D is uncertain. CDR3 size: 14 residues. V was cut by 3 bases and J by 5 bases, with 16 bases left in between. Per the germline V gene, CDR1 is DFQATT and CDR2 is SNEGSKA (reference sequence). CDR3 DNA sequence: TGCAGTGCTAGCTCTTTTGAACGGTGGACTGAAGCTTTCTTT. Translated: CSASSFERWTEAFF.

This clonotype showed up just a few times. The V and J genes are TRBV6-5 and TRBJ2-5, with 10 positions matching TRBD2. The V and J ends lost 5 bases and 3 bases, in that order; junction bases with no gene match: 6. CDR1 MNHEY and CDR2 SVGAGI come from the germline V gene. The CDR3 consists of 15 residues. CDR3 sequence reads: CASSKPGLAEETQYF. CDR3 coding DNA: TGTGCCAGCAGTAAACCTGGACTAGCGGAAGAGACCCAGTACTTC.

A note on this clonotype: Sequence at one end of the junction differs from germline and may be a read error. J is TRBJ1-1 and V is TRBV13, with TRBD1 matching 7 bases. Germline values: CDR1 PRHDT, CDR2 FYEKMQ (reference sequence). The CDR3 extends over 19 amino acids. As DNA, the CDR3 is TGTGCCAGCAGCTTGACAGGGAAGATCCGTAACTCGAACCACACTGAAGCCTTCTTT. Translation gives CASSLTGKIRNSNHTEAFF.

There are many counts of this clonotype. The genes are TRBV18 and TRBJ2-5, with TRBD2 matching over 7 bases. V lost 1 base and J lost 2; bases outside the gene matches: 1. The CDR3 is 14 amino acids. Germline assignment: CDR1 KGHSH and CDR2 LQKENI. CDR3 DNA: TGTGCCAGCTCACCACGAGCGGGGCAAGAGACCCAGTACTTC. Translating it yields CASSPRAGQETQYF.

The V gene is TRBV12-3 or TRBV12-4, the J gene TRBJ2-3; 9 bases agree with TRBD2. The V and J ends lost 3 bases and 2 bases, in that order; junction bases with no gene match: 3. The CDR3 length is 15 residues. The CDR3: CASSLGTSITDTQYF. DNA for the CDR3: TGTGCCAGCAGTTTGGGGACTAGCATCACAGATACGCAGTATTTT.

This clonotype has just one count. The rearrangement links TRBV6-1 to TRBJ1-1, with D uncertain. Germline V gene sequence: CDR1 MNHNS, CDR2 SASEGT. Trimming pared 7 bases from V and 2 bases from J, leaving 14 bases between. The CDR3 consists of 14 residues. CDR3 sequence: CASNREGLNTEAFF. The CDR3 region has the DNA TGTGCCAGCAACCGGGAAGGGCTAAACACTGAAGCTTTCTTT.

This rearrangement joins TRBV20-1 to TRBJ1-2, with TRBD1 as a possible D gene (6 bases). V was clipped by 5 bases and J by 8 bases, with 15 bases between them. The CDR3 totals 12 residues. The germline V gene has CDR1 DFQATT and CDR2 SNEGSKA (reference sequence). The CDR3 loop is CSALQGLVGYTF. The CDR3 DNA is TGCAGTGCTTTGCAGGGGTTAGTAGGCTACACCTTC.

The gene calls are TRBV6-5 and TRBJ1-3; D not certain. V was cut by 6 bases and J by 0 bases, with 9 bases left in between. Germline lookup yields CDR1 MNHEY and CDR2 SVGAGI. CDR3 length: 14 amino acids. The CDR3, as DNA: TGTGCCAGCAGGGACGTCATCTCTGGAAACACCATATATTTT. This sequence encodes CASRDVISGNTIYF.